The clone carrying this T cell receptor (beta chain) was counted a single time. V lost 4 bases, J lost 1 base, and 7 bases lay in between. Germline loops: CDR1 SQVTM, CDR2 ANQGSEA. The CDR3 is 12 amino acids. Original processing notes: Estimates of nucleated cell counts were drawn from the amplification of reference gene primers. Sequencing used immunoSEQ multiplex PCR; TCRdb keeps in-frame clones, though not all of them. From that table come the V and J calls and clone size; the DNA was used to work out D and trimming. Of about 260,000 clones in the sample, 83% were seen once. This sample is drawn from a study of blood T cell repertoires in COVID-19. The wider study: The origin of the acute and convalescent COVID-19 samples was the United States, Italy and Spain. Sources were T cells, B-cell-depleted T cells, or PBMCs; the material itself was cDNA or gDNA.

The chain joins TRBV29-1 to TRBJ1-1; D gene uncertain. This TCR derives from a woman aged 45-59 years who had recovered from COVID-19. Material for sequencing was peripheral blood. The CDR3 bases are TGCAGCGTTGTACGAGAGAACACTGAAGCTTTCTTT. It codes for CSVVRENTEAFF.